Each of the 23 T cell receptor beta chains below was sequenced from the same sample in a study of blood T cell repertoires in COVID-19. This table comes from immunoSEQ multiplex PCR, and its TCRdb copy is limited to in-frame clones, with some not included. The sample has roughly 250,000 clones, roughly nine tenths seen once; the top ten hold 9.5% to 15%. Sequenced input: peripheral blood. The receptors come from a woman under 40 with COVID-19, enrolled during active disease.

The rearrangement joins TRBV6-5 to TRBJ1-5, with D perhaps TRBD1 (6 bases). Germline CDR1 is MNHEY and CDR2 is SVGAGI. This CDR3 has 15 amino acids. The V gene lost 6 bases and the J gene lost 6 bases, with 18 bases spanning the gap. The CDR3 DNA reads as TGTGCCAGCAGACAGACTTTGGACAGACGTCAGCCCCAGCATTTT. This codes for CASRQTLDRRQPQHF.

This clone showed up just once. This chain links TRBV5-1 with TRBJ2-1; unclear D gene. Deletions cut 0 bases from V and 12 bases from J, with 22 bases between. The CDR3 loop spans 16 amino acids. CDR1 is SGHRS, CDR2 YFSETQ, per germline. CDR3 nucleotides: TGCGCCAGCAGCTTGGAAGTGGCGGCATCCCCTATCGGGCAGTTCTTC. Its protein product is CASSLEVAASPIGQFF. The entire variable domain, with the rest obtained from reference TRBV5-1 and TRBJ2-1, is as follows: KAGVTQTPRYLIKTRGQQVTLSCSPISGHRSVSWYQQTPGQGLQFLFEYFSETQRNKGNFPGRFSGRQFSNSRSEMNVSTLELGDSALYLCASSLEVAASPIGQFFGPGTRLTVL.

The genes are TRBV18 and TRBJ1-4; TRBD1 matches at 8 bases. The junction had 10 bases not matched to a gene; V was cut back by 3 bases and J by 4 bases. The CDR3 covers 17 residues. The germline V gene encodes CDR1 KGHSH and CDR2 LQKENI. In DNA form, the CDR3 reads TGTGCCAGCTCACCCTACCTCAGGGGGCCGGATAATGAAAAACTGTTTTTT. It encodes CASSPYLRGPDNEKLFF.

This clone was seen only once. The V gene is TRBV29-1, the J gene TRBJ1-2, with D perhaps TRBD1 (6 bases). This CDR3 spans 13 amino acids. The germline V gene encodes CDR1 SQVTM and CDR2 ANQGSEA. The V end lost 4 bases, the J end lost 5 bases, and 14 bases lay between the germline ends. This chain's CDR3 is CSVGRGFRYGYTF. CDR3 bases: TGCAGCGTTGGCAGGGGCTTTAGATATGGCTACACCTTC. Based on the CDR3 plus reference TRBV29-1 and TRBJ1-2, the full variable domain is SAVISQKPSRDICQRGTSLTIQCQVDSQVTMMFWYRQQPGQSLTLIATANQGSEATYESGFVIDKFPISRPNLTFSTLTVSNMSPEDSSIYLCSVGRGFRYGYTFGSGTRLTVV.

The V and J genes are TRBV5-4 and TRBJ2-7, with TRBD1 as a possible D gene (8 bases). The CDR3 consists of 16 residues. V shed 4 bases and J shed 4 bases, with 21 bases lying between them. Germline V lookup: CDR1 SGHNT, CDR2 YYREEE (reference sequence). Here the CDR3 DNA reads TGTGCCAGCAGCCCCGGGGGGACAGGCTGGAGTTACGAGCAGTACTTC. Residues: CASSPGGTGWSYEQYF.

The chain uses TRBV10-1 and TRBJ2-1; D may be TRBD2 (6 bases). The CDR3 consists of 15 residues. The germline V gene has CDR1 WNHNN and CDR2 SYGVQD (reference sequence). V lost 0 bases and J lost 7, with 13 bases in between. Here the CDR3 DNA reads TGCGCCAGCAGTGAGTCGAAGCGAGGAGGGAATGAGCAGTTCTTC. Encoded protein: CASSESKRGGNEQFF.

The chain has TRBV12-3 or TRBV12-4 and TRBJ2-7, with TRBD1 matching 11 bases. V trimming: 8 bases; J trimming: 4 bases; junction bases outside the gene matches: 4. The CDR3 is 13 amino acids. CDR3 nucleotide sequence: TGTGCCAGCTTAAGGGACAGGGGGTACGAGCAGTACTTC. Translated: CASLRDRGYEQYF.

The chain combines TRBV27 with TRBJ2-7; TRBD2 might be the D (6 bases). CDR1 is MNHEY and CDR2 is SMNVEV in the germline V gene (reference sequence). The CDR3 covers 16 residues. The ends were cut back, 5 bases at V and 2 bases at J, with 19 bases in the middle. The CDR3 bases are TGTGCCAGCAGTGACCTTATAGCGGTGAATACCTACGAGCAGTACTTC. Its protein product is CASSDLIAVNTYEQYF.

The rearrangement links TRBV6-2 or TRBV6-3 to TRBJ1-2; no reliable D call. V lost 7 bases and J lost 6, with 15 bases in between. The germline V gene encodes CDR1 MNHEY and CDR2 SVGEGT. The CDR3 is made up of 13 amino acids. The CDR3 protein is CASTPGRIDGYTF. The CDR3 DNA sequence: TGTGCCAGCACCCCGGGGAGGATTGATGGCTACACCTTC.

This chain connects TRBV6-4 to TRBJ1-6; tentative D call: TRBD1 (5 bases). The V and J ends lost 0 bases and 5 bases respectively, with 11 bases between them. This CDR3 comprises 16 residues. Looked up from germline, CDR1 is MRHNA and CDR2 is SNTAGT. CDR3 residues: CASSDSWGSHNSPLHF. CDR3 bases: TGTGCCAGCAGTGACTCGTGGGGCAGTCATAATTCACCCCTCCACTTT.

The chain joins TRBV5-1 to TRBJ1-2, with a tentative D call TRBD1 (5 bases). CDR3 length: 14 amino acids. The germline gives CDR1 SGHRS, CDR2 YFSETQ. Between the trimmed V and J ends, which lost 0 bases and 4 bases, there was a span of 10 bases. The CDR3 bases are TGCGCCAGCAGCTTGGGGCAGGGCTTCTATGGCTACACCTTC. Translated: CASSLGQGFYGYTF.

V and J are TRBV2 and TRBJ1-5; D might be TRBD1 (6 bases). V lost 9 bases and J lost 0, with 12 bases in between. The CDR3 sequence is 14 residues long. Germline values: CDR1 SNHLY, CDR2 FYNNEI. DNA of the CDR3: TGTGCCAGTGAGACAGGATATAGCAATCAGCCCCAGCATTTT. It translates to CASETGYSNQPQHF.

This chain connects TRBV7-9 to TRBJ1-2; 7 nucleotides align to TRBD1. The length of the CDR3 is 14 residues. Germline values: CDR1 SEHNR, CDR2 FQNEAQ (reference sequence). Germline trimming cut 3 bases from V and 1 base from J; bases unmatched to any gene: 2. The CDR3 DNA follows: TGTGCCAGCAGCTTCCGGGACAGTAACTATGGCTACACCTTC. It encodes CASSFRDSNYGYTF.

The J gene is TRBJ2-1, the V gene TRBV15; TRBD2 aligns across 13 bases. The CDR3 runs 18 residues. Germline V gene data show CDR1 as LNHNV and CDR2 as YYDKDF (reference sequence). Losses at the gene ends were 2 bases for V and 4 bases for J; bases not matched to a gene: 8. CDR3 DNA sequence: TGTGCCACCAGCAGAAGGGGGACTAGCGGGACGGGGTACAATGAGCAGTTCTTC. Its protein is CATSRRGTSGTGYNEQFF.

This rearrangement joins TRBV6-6 to TRBJ1-2; a possible D gene is TRBD1 (6 bases). Trimming removed 6 bases from V and 2 bases from J, with 10 bases in between. Germline V gene sequence: CDR1 MNHNY, CDR2 SVGAGI (reference sequence). CDR3 length: 13 residues. CDR3: CASSGQQNYGYTF. As DNA, the CDR3 is TGTGCCAGCAGCGGACAGCAAAACTATGGCTACACCTTC.

The V call is TRBV2, the J call TRBJ2-7, with 9 bases identical to TRBD1. Germline V CDR1 and CDR2: SNHLY, FYNNEI. The CDR3 extends over 14 amino acids. V dropped 8 bases and J dropped 3; count of bases not matched to a gene: 8. CDR3 sequence reads: CASLLPGQGYEQYF. The CDR3 DNA follows: TGTGCCAGCCTCCTGCCGGGACAGGGCTACGAGCAGTACTTC. Drawing the rest from reference TRBV2 and TRBJ2-7, the complete variable domain is EPEVTQTPSHQVTQMGQEVILRCVPISNHLYFYWYRQILGQKVEFLVSFYNNEISEKSEIFDDQFSVERPDGSNFTLKIRSTKLEDSAMYFCASLLPGQGYEQYFGPGTRLTVT.

This chain uses TRBV7-2 with TRBJ1-1; D is ambiguous. The CDR3 has 13 residues. Germline V CDR1 and CDR2: SGHTA, FQGNSA. V was clipped by 5 bases and J by 1 base, with 8 bases between them. The CDR3 here is CASSAGRNTEAFF. CDR3 nucleotides: TGTGCCAGCAGCGCAGGTAGGAACACTGAAGCTTTCTTT.

Here the CDR3 DNA reads TGTGCCAGCTCACCACCCGGTATGCACAGGGGGTCCTACGAGCAGTACTTC. This codes for CASSPPGMHRGSYEQYF. The chain links TRBV18 to TRBJ2-7; 8 bases agree with TRBD1. This CDR3 comprises 17 residues. Germline assignment: CDR1 KGHSH and CDR2 LQKENI. The junction had 8 bases not matched to a gene; V was cut back by 0 bases and J by 1 base.

This chain connects TRBV6-5 to TRBJ2-1; D possibly corresponds to TRBD2 (5 bases). The germline V gene has CDR1 MNHEY and CDR2 SVGAGI. With 9 bases removed from V and 6 bases from J, the gap between germline ends came to 9 bases. This CDR3 contains 11 residues. In DNA form, the CDR3 reads TGTGCCAGTTCGGACTCCAATGAGCAGTTCTTC. The encoded protein is CASSDSNEQFF.

J is TRBJ1-4 and V is TRBV19; 8 nucleotides match TRBD1. The CDR3 is 14 residues long. Germline V lookup: CDR1 LNHDA, CDR2 SQIVND (reference sequence). With 7 bases clipped from V and 8 bases from J, the junction kept 9 bases outside the gene matches. This CDR3 reads CASTETGVAEKLFF. The CDR3 DNA follows: TGTGCCAGTACCGAGACAGGGGTTGCAGAAAAACTGTTTTTT.

The chain employs TRBV2 and TRBJ1-1, with 7 bases matching TRBD1. CDR1 is SNHLY and CDR2 is FYNNEI in the germline V gene. CDR3 length: 15 residues. The trim removed 5 bases at V and 0 bases at J, leaving 6 bases unmatched. CDR3 coding DNA: TGTGCCAGCAGTAGAGGACAGGCCATGAACACTGAAGCTTTCTTT. Protein sequence: CASSRGQAMNTEAFF.

The V call is TRBV2, the J call TRBJ2-1; 7 nucleotides line up with TRBD1. The ends lost 8 bases at V and 0 bases at J; junction bases unmatched: 4. The CDR3 has 14 residues. Germline CDR1 and CDR2: SNHLY and FYNNEI. The CDR3 nucleotides are TGTGCCAGCCGGGACAGCAGCTCCTACAATGAGCAGTTCTTC. Translating it yields CASRDSSSYNEQFF.

V and J are TRBV9 and TRBJ2-7, with TRBD2 identical over 8 bases. Germline assignment: CDR1 SGDLS and CDR2 YYNGEE. The CDR3 contains 15 residues. V dropped 4 bases and J dropped 0; count of bases not matched to a gene: 6. Here the CDR3 reads CASSIGGAYSYEQYF. DNA of the CDR3: TGTGCCAGCAGCATCGGGGGGGCGTACTCCTACGAGCAGTACTTC. Full variable domain (outside the CDR3, taken from reference TRBV9 and TRBJ2-7): DSGVTQTPKHLITATGQRVTLRCSPRSGDLSVYWYQQSLDQGLQFLIQYYNGEERAKGNILERFSAQQFPDLHSELNLSSLELGDSALYFCASSIGGAYSYEQYFGPGTRLTVT.